These 8 T cell receptor beta chains came from one sample sequenced in a study of monozygotic twins with inflammatory bowel disease. TCRdb reanalyzed the 5' RACE reads, giving one entry per CDR3 protein sequence and no DNA. The sample totals some 160,000 distinct CDR3 sequences. What was sequenced was blood. The receptors were gathered from a human donor with ulcerative colitis or Crohn's disease, or a healthy co-twin of an affected twin (not recorded which).

This sequence joins TRBV7-6 and TRBJ2-2; TCRdb picks TRBD1, but there is no DNA to check that call. CDR1 and CDR2 from the germline V gene are SGHVS and FNYEAQ. The CDR3 is 15 amino acids. This chain's CDR3 is CASSSGTINTGELFF.

This rearrangement joins TRBV20-1 to TRBJ2-4. Germline V gene lookup returns CDR1 DFQATT and CDR2 SNEGSKA (reference sequence). This CDR3 is built from 14 residues. The CDR3 is CSARGYAPQNIQYF.

The chain has TRBV6-2 or TRBV6-3 and TRBJ1-5. The CDR3 covers 13 residues. Germline V gene data show CDR1 as MNHEY and CDR2 as SVGEGT. The CDR3 spells CVIASVPDQPQHF.

This chain uses TRBV7-2 with TRBJ2-7; TCRdb lists TRBD1, though no DNA is available to test this call. CDR1 is SGHTA, CDR2 FQGNSA, per germline. This CDR3 contains 14 residues. This CDR3 is CASSLARERKEQYF.

The chain employs TRBV5-1 and TRBJ1-6. Germline loops: CDR1 SGHRS, CDR2 YFSETQ. The CDR3 sequence is 17 residues long. The CDR3 sequence is CASSLEADPSYNSPLHF.

The chain couples TRBV29-1 to TRBJ1-1. Germline lookup yields CDR1 SQVTM and CDR2 ANQGSEA. The CDR3 spans 15 residues. The CDR3 loop is CSVEARGNRNTEAFF.

This sequence joins TRBV10-3 and TRBJ2-7; checking the TCRdb D call of TRBD1 is not possible without DNA. The germline gives CDR1 ENHRY, CDR2 SYGVKD. The CDR3 contains 14 residues. This CDR3 reads CAIMGWDTNYEQYF.

J is TRBJ2-5 and V is TRBV6-2 or TRBV6-3; TCRdb calls TRBD1, which cannot be checked without DNA. Per germline, CDR1 MNHEY and CDR2 SVGEGT. This CDR3 has 20 amino acids. The CDR3 here is CASSYPTPGGLPFDQETQYF.